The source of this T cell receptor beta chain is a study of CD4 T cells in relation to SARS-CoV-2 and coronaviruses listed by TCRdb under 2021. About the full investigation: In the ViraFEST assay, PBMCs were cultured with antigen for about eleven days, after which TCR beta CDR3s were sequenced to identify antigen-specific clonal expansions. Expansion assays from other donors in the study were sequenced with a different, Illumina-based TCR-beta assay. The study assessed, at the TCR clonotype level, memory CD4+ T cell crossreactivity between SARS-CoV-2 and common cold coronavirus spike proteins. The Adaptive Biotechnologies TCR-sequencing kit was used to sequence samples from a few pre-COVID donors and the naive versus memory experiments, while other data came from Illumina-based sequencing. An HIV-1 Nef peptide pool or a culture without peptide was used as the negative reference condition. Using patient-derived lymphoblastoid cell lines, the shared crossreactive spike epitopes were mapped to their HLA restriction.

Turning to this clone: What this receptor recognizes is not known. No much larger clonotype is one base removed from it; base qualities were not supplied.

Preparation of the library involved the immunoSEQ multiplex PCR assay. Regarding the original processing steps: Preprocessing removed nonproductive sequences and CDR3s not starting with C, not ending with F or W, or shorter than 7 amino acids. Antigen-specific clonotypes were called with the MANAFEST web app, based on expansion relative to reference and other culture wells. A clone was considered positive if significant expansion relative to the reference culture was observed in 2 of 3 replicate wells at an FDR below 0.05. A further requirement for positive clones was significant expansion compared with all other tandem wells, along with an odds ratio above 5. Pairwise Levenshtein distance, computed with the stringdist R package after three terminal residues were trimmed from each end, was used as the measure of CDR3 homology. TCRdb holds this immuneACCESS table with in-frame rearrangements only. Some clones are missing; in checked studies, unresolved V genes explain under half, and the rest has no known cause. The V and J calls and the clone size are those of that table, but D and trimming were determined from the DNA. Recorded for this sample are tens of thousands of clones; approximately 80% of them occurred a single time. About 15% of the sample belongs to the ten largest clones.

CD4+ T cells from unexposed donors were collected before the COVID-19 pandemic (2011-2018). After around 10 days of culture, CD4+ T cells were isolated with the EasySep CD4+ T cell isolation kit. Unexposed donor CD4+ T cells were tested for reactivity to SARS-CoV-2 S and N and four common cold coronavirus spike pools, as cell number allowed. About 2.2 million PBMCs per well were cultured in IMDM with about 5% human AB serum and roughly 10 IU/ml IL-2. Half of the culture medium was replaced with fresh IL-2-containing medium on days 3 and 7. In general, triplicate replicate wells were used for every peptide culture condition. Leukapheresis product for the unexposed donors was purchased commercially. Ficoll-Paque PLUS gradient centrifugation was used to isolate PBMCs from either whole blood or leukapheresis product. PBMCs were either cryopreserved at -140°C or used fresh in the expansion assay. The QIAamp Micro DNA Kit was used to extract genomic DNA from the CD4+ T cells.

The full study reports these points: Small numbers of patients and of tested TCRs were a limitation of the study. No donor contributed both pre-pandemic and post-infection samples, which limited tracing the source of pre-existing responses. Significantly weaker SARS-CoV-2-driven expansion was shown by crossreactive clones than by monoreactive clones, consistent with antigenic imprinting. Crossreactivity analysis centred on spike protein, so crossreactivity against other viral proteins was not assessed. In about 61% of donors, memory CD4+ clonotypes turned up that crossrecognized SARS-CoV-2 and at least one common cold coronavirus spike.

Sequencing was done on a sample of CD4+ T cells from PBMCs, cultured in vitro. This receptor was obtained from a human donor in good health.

The CDR3 protein is CAIQFAGEDNEQFF. The DNA is as follows: TGTGCCATCCAGTTCGCGGGAGAGGACAATGAGCAGTTCTTC. Here the chain combines TRBV10-3 and TRBJ2-1; TRBD2 lines up with 7 middle nucleotides. Here V drops 8 bases and J drops 5 bases, and the junction holds 9 bases not matched to any gene. Measured from the cysteine to the phenylalanine, the CDR3 is 14 residues long. Only CDR3 DNA remains: 42 bases, in frame from the first base. CDR1 ENHRY and CDR2 SYGVKD are derived from the germline V gene.